This T cell receptor (beta chain) was observed in a study of early T cells in non-severe SARS-CoV-2 infection. CDR1 and CDR2 from the germline V gene are MNHNS and SASEGT. V dropped 8 bases and J dropped 3 bases, with 8 bases sitting between them. The CDR3 is made up of 12 amino acids. Separate cDNA molecules each had unique molecular identifiers attached to them. MiXCR was run by TCRdb on the 5' RACE reads, yielding one entry per CDR3 protein. This sample has about 100,000 distinct CDR3 sequences, with 11% found just once. The specimen sequenced was whole blood. The J gene is TRBJ1-5, the V gene TRBV6-1; D perhaps matches TRBD1 (6 bases). This receptor was identified in an adult who was a healthcare worker with PCR-confirmed SARS-CoV-2 infection or an uninfected control (not recorded which). The CDR3 loop reads CASRDTNQPQHF. The CDR3 coding sequence is TGTGCCAGCCGGGACACCAATCAGCCCCAGCATTTT.